The clone carrying this TCR beta chain was seen ten or more times. Its target is unknown. J lost 2 bases, V lost 7 bases, and 7 bases had no gene match. CDR1 MNHEY and CDR2 SVGAGI come from the germline V gene. The CDR3 covers 14 residues. Described time point: cycle 4 day 1 (C4D1), after less than 7 weeks of nivolumab. No patient escaped relapse after autologous stem cell transplantation, and brentuximab vedotin exposure varied. The data were obtained in a study of PD-1 blockade in classical Hodgkin lymphoma. At the level of the study: Patients got intravenous nivolumab 3 mg/kg every 2 weeks. Findings of the study overall: Newly diagnosed patients were reported to start with lower TCR diversity than healthy donors.

Clones were sequenced by immunoSEQ multiplex PCR, and TCRdb holds only the in-frame ones, with some missing. The table lists approximately 93,000 clones, roughly 73% of them singletons. The input for sequencing was peripheral blood mononuclear cells (PBMCs), taken before the fourth cycle of nivolumab. The gene calls are TRBV6-5 and TRBJ1-1; 7 bases fit TRBD1. The sequence was obtained from a human donor with classical Hodgkin lymphoma. CDR3 residues: CASKEGQANTEAFF. In nucleotides, the CDR3 is TGTGCCAGCAAGGAAGGACAGGCAAACACTGAAGCTTTCTTT.